This T cell receptor beta chain came from a study of T cell repertoires in ileal Crohn's disease (dated by TCRdb to the late 2010s). With respect to the entire study: The median duration of disease was around 7.3 years, and at the time of surgery around 36% of patients were active smokers. Surgery was performed for a complication in all patients, with stricturing disease in roughly 60% and penetrating disease in roughly 40%. Roughly half of the patients were given postoperative therapy, with 15 to 20 on anti-TNF agents and over 9 on thiopurines. The M6 samples were biopsies of the neoterminal ileum collected during postoperative colonoscopy. The TCR repertoire was analysed in fewer than 65 patients with Crohn's disease drawn from a prospective multicentre cohort. The study was conducted in parallel with a multicentre cohort built to find predictors of early endoscopic recurrence after ileocolonic resection. A Rutgeerts score above i0 was used to define endoscopic postoperative recurrence. The study sequenced 171 mucosal samples from 57 patients, taken at several locations on the surgical specimen and at postoperative endoscopy.

The sample's time point label, in plain terms: neoterminal ileum biopsy at postoperative endoscopy, about 6 months after surgery. Adults with ileal or ileocolonic Crohn's disease for whom ileocolonic resection was indicated were considered eligible. Whole ileal mucosal biopsies were stored frozen at -80°C before DNA extraction. A TRizol-based method was used to extract genomic DNA from the frozen whole biopsies, and the DNA was quantified with a NanoDrop 2000 spectrophotometer. Here is what the overall study found, with its caveats: Postoperative endoscopy was performed at varying times within the first year after surgery, with a median delay of approximately 6.6 months. Compared with CD4 T cells, sorted CD8 T cells held more high-frequency clones, which suggests that the mucosal expansions were mostly CD8. Endoscopic recurrence was linked to a higher percentage of high-frequency clones at surgery, and recurrence occurred in every patient whose clonality exceeded 26.8% (18/57). A significantly higher proportion of clonal expansions was observed in active smokers at surgery than in non-smokers (approximately 28% vs 17%, p=0.02). Only a subgroup of patients, of unstated size, had their mucosal CD4 and CD8 T cells sorted and sequenced.

For commercial TCRB immunosequencing, around 0.5 micrograms of biopsy DNA were submitted for each sample. Adaptive Biotechnology amplified CDR3 regions from genomic DNA with a two-step multiplex PCR that controlled for amplification bias. Primers covering every V and J gene segment were used in the first PCR, while barcodes and Illumina adapters were added in the second PCR. CDR3 libraries were sequenced on an Illumina instrument. On the authors' methods: Vendor-provided pipelines were combined with custom analysis of raw data in R/Bioconductor under R version 3.3.0. Clonality, ranging from 0 to 1, was calculated as the inverse of the normalised Shannon entropy of all productive clones. High-frequency clones were defined as the share of the repertoire taken up by the top 100 clones, keeping only clones that passed a 95% confidence test. The Simpson index measured repertoire diversity, and the Morisita-Horn index measured overlap between samples. TCRdb obtained this table from immuneACCESS and retained in-frame rearrangements with V and J assigned. These tables miss some clones; where compared with another copy, unresolved V genes account for less than half of the shortfall, and the remainder is unexplained. V, J and clone size are taken as reported in that table, and D and trimming were inferred from the DNA itself. In all, the sample holds roughly 60,000 clones, and 70% to 90% of those were seen once. The ten largest account for around 2% of the sample.

Remarks on this clone: Its cognate antigen has yet to be identified. No much larger clonotype is one base removed from it; base qualities were not supplied.

Material for sequencing was ileal tissue. The TCR was taken from an adult with Crohn's disease.

CDR3 loop: CSVEDWTGTNYGYTF. The DNA sequence reads TGCAGCGTTGAAGATTGGACAGGAACTAACTATGGCTACACCTTC. The rearranged chain carries TRBV29-1 and TRBJ1-2; TRBD1 agrees with 7 junctional bases. In the germline V gene, CDR1 corresponds to SQVTM and CDR2 to ANQGSEA. The CDR3 sequence holds 15 residues, the cysteine and phenylalanine included. Only CDR3 DNA is held: 45 bases, read in frame from base 1. V lost 0 bases and J lost 0 bases, and the count of bases not matched to a germline gene is 4.